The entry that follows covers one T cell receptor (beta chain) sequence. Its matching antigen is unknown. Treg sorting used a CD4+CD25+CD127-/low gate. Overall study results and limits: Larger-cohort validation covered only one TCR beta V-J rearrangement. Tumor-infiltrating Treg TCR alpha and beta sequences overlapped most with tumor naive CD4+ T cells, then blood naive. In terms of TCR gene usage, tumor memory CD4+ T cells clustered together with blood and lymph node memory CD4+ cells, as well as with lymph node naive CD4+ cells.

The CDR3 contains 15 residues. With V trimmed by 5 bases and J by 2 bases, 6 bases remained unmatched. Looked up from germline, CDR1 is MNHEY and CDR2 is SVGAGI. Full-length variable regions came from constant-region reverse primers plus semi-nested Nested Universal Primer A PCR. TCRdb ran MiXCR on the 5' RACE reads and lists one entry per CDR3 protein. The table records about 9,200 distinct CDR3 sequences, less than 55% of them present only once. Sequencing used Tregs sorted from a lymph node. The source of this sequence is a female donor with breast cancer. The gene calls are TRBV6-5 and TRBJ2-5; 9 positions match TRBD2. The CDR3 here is CASSVAGVGQETQYF. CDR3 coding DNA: TGTGCCAGCAGTGTAGCGGGAGTGGGGCAAGAGACCCAGTACTTC.